The 7 T cell receptor beta chains listed next were all sequenced from one sample in a study of CD8 T cells in Susac syndrome. cDNA came from roughly 0.53 to 1 ug RNA primed by random hexamers. TCRdb re-called the immunoSEQ multiplex PCR reads through MiXCR, storing one row per CDR3 protein. The sample records under 200,000 distinct CDR3 sequences, roughly nine tenths being singletons. Sequenced sample: CD4+ T cells from PBMCs. These receptors were taken from a human donor with Susac syndrome.

The rearrangement joins TRBV5-1 to TRBJ1-1, with D possibly being TRBD1 (5 bases). The CDR3 runs to 15 residues. The V gene lost 0 bases and the J gene lost 1 base, with 10 bases spanning the gap. The V gene's germline CDR1 is SGHRS and CDR2 YFSETQ. The CDR3 sequence is CASSLAQGENTEAFF. CDR3 sequence (DNA): TGCGCCAGCAGCTTGGCCCAGGGCGAGAACACTGAAGCTTTCTTT.

The chain joins TRBV16 to TRBJ2-3, with 12 bases that match TRBD2. CDR1 and CDR2 (germline): KGHSY, FQNENV. J lost 5 bases, V lost 4 bases, and 16 bases had no gene match. The CDR3 has 19 residues. The CDR3 DNA sequence: TGTGCCAGCAGCCCGCCAAGACTAGCGGGAGAGCGTCTTGTAGATACGCAGTATTTT. Amino acid sequence: CASSPPRLAGERLVDTQYF.

This chain links TRBV30 with TRBJ2-5; D is unresolved. V gave up 3 bases and J gave up 5 bases, with 13 bases separating them. The CDR3 runs 13 residues. CDR1 is GTSNPN and CDR2 is SVGIG in the germline V gene (reference sequence). In DNA, the CDR3 is TGTGCCTGGAGCACCCAATTGGGCGAGACCCAGTACTTC. It encodes CAWSTQLGETQYF.

V is TRBV12-3 or TRBV12-4 and J is TRBJ1-2; D is perhaps TRBD1 (5 bases). Trimming stripped 7 bases from V and 4 bases from J, with 16 bases between. This CDR3 comprises 14 residues. This CDR3 reads CASTTGGGVYGYTF. The CDR3 DNA follows: TGTGCCAGCACCACTGGTGGGGGGGTCTATGGCTACACCTTC.

This chain joins TRBV6-6 and TRBJ2-7; 7 bases match TRBD2. This CDR3 spans 12 amino acids. V gave up 10 bases and J gave up 3 bases; unmatched junction bases: 6. CDR1 and CDR2 from the germline V gene are MNHNY and SVGAGI (reference sequence). DNA for the CDR3: TGTGCCACCCTCAGCGGGGTCTACGAGCAGTACTTC. Amino acids: CATLSGVYEQYF.

This chain uses TRBV7-9 with TRBJ1-6, with 7 positions matching TRBD1. The CDR3 spans 12 residues. Germline V CDR1 and CDR2: SEHNR, FQNEAQ (reference sequence). CDR3 amino acids: CAGGQNNSPLHF. The CDR3 region has the DNA TGTGCAGGGGGACAGAATAATTCACCCCTCCACTTT.

The genes are TRBV5-1 and TRBJ2-7; D not resolved. Looked up from germline, CDR1 is SGHRS and CDR2 is YFSETQ. This CDR3 is built from 13 residues. Trimming shortened V by 0 bases and J by 3 bases, and 7 bases separated the two germline ends. CDR3: CASSLDLYYEQYF. In DNA form, the CDR3 reads TGCGCCAGCAGCTTGGACTTATACTACGAGCAGTACTTC.